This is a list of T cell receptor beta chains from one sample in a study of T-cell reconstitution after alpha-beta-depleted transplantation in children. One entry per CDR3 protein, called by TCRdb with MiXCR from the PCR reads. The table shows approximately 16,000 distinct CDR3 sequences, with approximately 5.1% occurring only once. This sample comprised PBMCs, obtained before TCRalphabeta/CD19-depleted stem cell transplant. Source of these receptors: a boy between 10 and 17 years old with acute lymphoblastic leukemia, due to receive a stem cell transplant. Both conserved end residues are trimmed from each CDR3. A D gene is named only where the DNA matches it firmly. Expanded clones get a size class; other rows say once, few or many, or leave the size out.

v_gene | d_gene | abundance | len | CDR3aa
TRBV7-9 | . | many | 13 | ASSLAGRFQETQY
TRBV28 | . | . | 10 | ASSLFVYEQY
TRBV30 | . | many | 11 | AWRTVSGNTIY
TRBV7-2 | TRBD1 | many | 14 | ASSPRGGTGGTEAF
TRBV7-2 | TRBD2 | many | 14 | ASSLAVSGTQETQY
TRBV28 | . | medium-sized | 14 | ASSFSLVRGLDEQY
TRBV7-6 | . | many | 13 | ASSLGPSDTYEQY
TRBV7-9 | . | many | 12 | ASLQELGYNEQF
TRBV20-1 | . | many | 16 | SASAGHRGKSSYNEQF
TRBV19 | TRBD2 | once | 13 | ASQTGLAGKYEQY
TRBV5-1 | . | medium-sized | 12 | ASSFGDFSYEQY
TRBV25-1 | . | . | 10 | AISLGPYEQY
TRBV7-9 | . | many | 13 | ASSYLDGTNSPLH
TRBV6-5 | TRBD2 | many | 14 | ASRKDSGGPTDTQY
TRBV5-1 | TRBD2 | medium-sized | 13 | ASSLIAGGPNEQF
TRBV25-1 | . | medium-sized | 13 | ASSESFGKGNQAF
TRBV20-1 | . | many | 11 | SARPYSNQPQH
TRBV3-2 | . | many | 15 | ASSRRTGGDSYNEQF
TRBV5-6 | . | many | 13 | ASSLGGFDNQPQH
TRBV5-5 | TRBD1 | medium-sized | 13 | ASSSLTGGNQPQH
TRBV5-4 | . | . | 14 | ASSLPGLSGANVLT
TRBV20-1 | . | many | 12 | SAQFSEASGELF
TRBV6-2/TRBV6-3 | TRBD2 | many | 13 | ASAQLAGGGNEQF
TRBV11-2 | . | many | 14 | ASSLRGTALNNEQF
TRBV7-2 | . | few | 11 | ASTPALSYEQY
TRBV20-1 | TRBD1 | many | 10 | SATGGNYGYT
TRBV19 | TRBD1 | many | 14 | ASSSPGDRGTDTQY
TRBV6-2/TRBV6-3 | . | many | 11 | ASSYTQTYEQY
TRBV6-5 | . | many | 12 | ASSRGPPGNGYT
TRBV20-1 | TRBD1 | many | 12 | SARDGTGGQPQH
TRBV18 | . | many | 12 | ASSPSGGTEGYT
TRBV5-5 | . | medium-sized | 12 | ASSHGYSNQPQH
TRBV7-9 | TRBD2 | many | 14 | ASSPTSGWNTGELF
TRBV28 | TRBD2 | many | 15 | ASRSAGVTTVLGELF
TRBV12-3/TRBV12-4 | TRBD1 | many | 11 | ASTTGAGDEQF
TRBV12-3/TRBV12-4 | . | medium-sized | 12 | ASSSLGGMYEQY
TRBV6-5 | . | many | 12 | ASRAPAVSYEQY
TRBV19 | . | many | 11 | ASSIGANYGYT
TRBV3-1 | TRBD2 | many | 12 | ASSQDGTSYIQY